This is a list of T cell receptor beta chains from one sample in a study of preoperative IRX-2 immunotherapy in early breast cancer. The repertoire was sequenced with immunoSEQ multiplex PCR; TCRdb's copy has only in-frame clones and lacks some. The data hold 40,000 to 45,000 clones, with roughly 80% observed a single time. This sample comprised tumor tissue, obtained after IRX-2 immunotherapy. The source of these receptors is a human donor with breast cancer. CDR3s include the opening cysteine and the closing phenylalanine or tryptophan. The order of the fields is clone size, V gene, D gene, J gene, CDR3 DNA, CDR3 protein. A D gene is named only where the DNA matches it firmly. The size field is filled for only some rows; it gives once, few, many or a size class.

clone size: -; V gene: TRBV30; D gene: -; J gene: TRBJ2-2; CDR3 DNA: TGTGCCTGGAGTGTTCTCGGGGAGCTGTTTTTT; CDR3 protein: CAWSVLGELFF
clone size: -; V gene: TRBV5-1; D gene: -; J gene: TRBJ2-7; CDR3 DNA: TGCGCCAGCAGCGTTCAGGCTCACTCCTACGAGCAGTACTTC; CDR3 protein: CASSVQAHSYEQYF
clone size: -; V gene: TRBV6-8; D gene: -; J gene: TRBJ2-7; CDR3 DNA: TGTGCCAGCAGCCGAGACAGGTCCTACGAGCAGTACTTC; CDR3 protein: CASSRDRSYEQYF
clone size: -; V gene: TRBV28; D gene: TRBD1; J gene: TRBJ1-2; CDR3 DNA: TGTGCCAGCTGTATCAGGGGGGACTATGGCTACACCTTC; CDR3 protein: CASCIRGDYGYTF
clone size: -; V gene: TRBV18; D gene: TRBD2; J gene: TRBJ2-7; CDR3 DNA: TGTGCCAGCTCAGGGCCAGGCGGGAGTTACGAGCAGTACTTC; CDR3 protein: CASSGPGGSYEQYF
clone size: -; V gene: TRBV5-1; D gene: TRBD2; J gene: TRBJ2-7; CDR3 DNA: TGCGCCAGCAGCTTTACTAGCGGGGGGGCGAGCGAGCAGTACTTC; CDR3 protein: CASSFTSGGASEQYF
clone size: -; V gene: TRBV7-7; D gene: -; J gene: TRBJ1-1; CDR3 DNA: TGTGCCAGCAGCTTGGTGGGGGTGGACACTGAAGCTTTCTTT; CDR3 protein: CASSLVGVDTEAFF
clone size: -; V gene: TRBV5-1; D gene: -; J gene: TRBJ2-1; CDR3 DNA: TGCGCCAGCAGTGATTTGGGACCCAGCTACAATGAGCAGTTCTTC; CDR3 protein: CASSDLGPSYNEQFF
clone size: -; V gene: TRBV5-1; D gene: -; J gene: TRBJ2-5; CDR3 DNA: TGCGCCAGCCACAGGGAGTCTGTTCGGGAGACCCAGTACTTC; CDR3 protein: CASHRESVRETQYF
clone size: -; V gene: TRBV7-7; D gene: TRBD2; J gene: TRBJ2-6; CDR3 DNA: TGTGCCAGCAGCTTGGACGGGAGGGACTCTGGGGCCAACGTCCTGACTTTC; CDR3 protein: CASSLDGRDSGANVLTF
clone size: -; V gene: TRBV11-3; D gene: -; J gene: TRBJ1-6; CDR3 DNA: TGTGCCAGCAGCTTGTTCGTAGGAGATAATTCACCCCTCCACTTT; CDR3 protein: CASSLFVGDNSPLHF
clone size: -; V gene: TRBV30; D gene: TRBD1; J gene: TRBJ1-3; CDR3 DNA: TGTGCCTGGAGTGAAGGGACAGGGGACTCTGGAAACACCATATATTTT; CDR3 protein: CAWSEGTGDSGNTIYF
clone size: -; V gene: TRBV6-8; D gene: -; J gene: TRBJ1-6; CDR3 DNA: TGTGCCAGCAGTGCCGGAAATTCACCCCTCCACTTT; CDR3 protein: CASSAGNSPLHF
clone size: -; V gene: TRBV19; D gene: TRBD2; J gene: TRBJ2-7; CDR3 DNA: TGTGCCAGTAACACTCAGGGAGGGTACGAGCAGTACTTC; CDR3 protein: CASNTQGGYEQYF
clone size: few; V gene: TRBV5-1; D gene: -; J gene: TRBJ1-4; CDR3 DNA: TGCGCCAGCACCTTAGACGGAGGGAATGAAAAACTGTTTTTT; CDR3 protein: CASTLDGGNEKLFF
clone size: -; V gene: TRBV6-8; D gene: -; J gene: TRBJ2-1; CDR3 DNA: TGTGCCAGCAGCCCCCCGGGACTGTCCTACAATGAGCAGTTCTTC; CDR3 protein: CASSPPGLSYNEQFF
clone size: -; V gene: TRBV5-1; D gene: -; J gene: TRBJ1-3; CDR3 DNA: TGCGCCAGCAGCTTGGGGGGTGATCGTGGAAACACCATATATTTT; CDR3 protein: CASSLGGDRGNTIYF
clone size: -; V gene: TRBV28; D gene: -; J gene: TRBJ1-4; CDR3 DNA: TGTGCCAGCAGTTTAGCAGGTTCTATGGAAAAACTGTTTTTT; CDR3 protein: CASSLAGSMEKLFF
clone size: -; V gene: TRBV18; D gene: TRBD1; J gene: TRBJ1-6; CDR3 DNA: TGTGCCAGCTCCCCCGGACAGGGGATAAATTCACCCCTCCACTTT; CDR3 protein: CASSPGQGINSPLHF
clone size: once; V gene: TRBV5-1; D gene: TRBD1; J gene: TRBJ2-5; CDR3 DNA: TGCGCCAGCAGTACCGGGACAGCCAAAGAGACCCAGTACTTC; CDR3 protein: CASSTGTAKETQYF
clone size: -; V gene: TRBV5-1; D gene: TRBD1; J gene: TRBJ2-7; CDR3 DNA: TGCGCCAGCAGCGGCTCCGGGACAGGGCACGACGAGCAGTACTTC; CDR3 protein: CASSGSGTGHDEQYF
clone size: -; V gene: TRBV5-1; D gene: TRBD2; J gene: TRBJ2-2; CDR3 DNA: TGCGCCAGCACCCCGGGACTAGCGGGATGGAACACCGGGGAGCTGTTTTTT; CDR3 protein: CASTPGLAGWNTGELFF
clone size: -; V gene: TRBV2; D gene: TRBD2; J gene: TRBJ2-7; CDR3 DNA: TGTGCCACCCGGGGGGTCCTGAGCTCCTACGAGCAGTACTTC; CDR3 protein: CATRGVLSSYEQYF
clone size: -; V gene: TRBV7-7; D gene: TRBD2; J gene: TRBJ2-3; CDR3 DNA: TGTGCCAGCAGCCTCGGACTAGCGGTGAGCACAGATACGCAGTATTTT; CDR3 protein: CASSLGLAVSTDTQYF
clone size: -; V gene: TRBV7-7; D gene: TRBD2; J gene: TRBJ2-1; CDR3 DNA: TGTGCCAGCAGCTTATATCAGGGACTAGCGGGAGGTGAGCAGTTCTTC; CDR3 protein: CASSLYQGLAGGEQFF
clone size: -; V gene: TRBV5-1; D gene: -; J gene: TRBJ1-2; CDR3 DNA: TGCGCCAGCAGCTCAAGACCGGGACGGCAAACTTCTAACTATGGCTACACCTTC; CDR3 protein: CASSSRPGRQTSNYGYTF
clone size: -; V gene: TRBV6-8; D gene: TRBD2; J gene: TRBJ2-7; CDR3 DNA: TGTGCCAGCAGGAGGGACAGTCTAGGGGCGGGAGGGTCCTACGAGCAGTACTTC; CDR3 protein: CASRRDSLGAGGSYEQYF
clone size: -; V gene: TRBV19; D gene: -; J gene: TRBJ2-6; CDR3 DNA: TGTGCCAGTAGGGTCTCTGGGGCCAACGTCCTGACTTTC; CDR3 protein: CASRVSGANVLTF
clone size: -; V gene: TRBV28; D gene: TRBD2; J gene: TRBJ2-1; CDR3 DNA: TGTGCCAGCAGCACACTAGCGCTAGCTTTCTTAAGCTCCTACAATGAGCAGTTCTTC; CDR3 protein: CASSTLALAFLSSYNEQFF
clone size: -; V gene: TRBV6-8; D gene: -; J gene: TRBJ2-3; CDR3 DNA: TGTGCCAGCAGTTACTCGTCTACTAGCACAGATACGCAGTATTTT; CDR3 protein: CASSYSSTSTDTQYF
clone size: -; V gene: TRBV5-1; D gene: TRBD1; J gene: TRBJ2-5; CDR3 DNA: TGCGCCAGCAGCCAGCCGGGACAGAGGCGAGAGACCCAGTACTTC; CDR3 protein: CASSQPGQRRETQYF
clone size: -; V gene: TRBV7-1; D gene: -; J gene: TRBJ1-2; CDR3 DNA: TGTGCCAGCAGGCCAGGGACGGCATATGGCTACACCTTC; CDR3 protein: CASRPGTAYGYTF
clone size: -; V gene: TRBV28; D gene: TRBD1; J gene: TRBJ1-3; CDR3 DNA: TGTGCCAGCAGATCGCGACAGGGCTCTGGAAACACCATATATTTT; CDR3 protein: CASRSRQGSGNTIYF
clone size: medium-sized; V gene: TRBV6-8; D gene: -; J gene: TRBJ1-1; CDR3 DNA: TGTGCCAGCAAGGCGGGAATGAACACTGAAGCTTTCTTT; CDR3 protein: CASKAGMNTEAFF
clone size: -; V gene: TRBV15; D gene: TRBD2; J gene: TRBJ2-2; CDR3 DNA: TGTGCCACCAGCAGGAGATTGAGCGGGAGCGCCGGGGAGCTGTTTTTT; CDR3 protein: CATSRRLSGSAGELFF
clone size: few; V gene: TRBV7-1; D gene: -; J gene: TRBJ2-2; CDR3 DNA: TGTGCCAGCAGCTCGGACCTCACCGGGGAGCTGTTTTTT; CDR3 protein: CASSSDLTGELFF
clone size: -; V gene: TRBV6-8; D gene: -; J gene: TRBJ1-1; CDR3 DNA: TGTGCCATCAGTCCGGGGGCCGGGGACACTGAAGCTTTCTTT; CDR3 protein: CAISPGAGDTEAFF
clone size: -; V gene: TRBV12-5; D gene: -; J gene: TRBJ1-2; CDR3 DNA: TGTGCCAGCGCACGGGACGCTAACTATGGCTACACCTTC; CDR3 protein: CASARDANYGYTF
clone size: few; V gene: TRBV19; D gene: TRBD1; J gene: TRBJ2-1; CDR3 DNA: TGTGCCAGTAGTATCAGGTTGGGGACAGGGGACCACAATGAGCAGTTCTTC; CDR3 protein: CASSIRLGTGDHNEQFF
clone size: -; V gene: TRBV4-3; D gene: -; J gene: TRBJ2-5; CDR3 DNA: TGCGCCAGCAGACAACCGGGCCCCGGGGAGACCCAGTACTTC; CDR3 protein: CASRQPGPGETQYF
clone size: -; V gene: TRBV5-1; D gene: -; J gene: TRBJ1-2; CDR3 DNA: TGCGCCAGCAGCTTGGCCGGGGGGGCTGGTGGTTATGGCTACACCTTC; CDR3 protein: CASSLAGGAGGYGYTF
clone size: -; V gene: TRBV6-8; D gene: -; J gene: TRBJ1-4; CDR3 DNA: TGTGCCAGCAGCCGGGACTGGGGGACTAATGAAAAACTGTTTTTT; CDR3 protein: CASSRDWGTNEKLFF
clone size: -; V gene: TRBV6-8; D gene: -; J gene: TRBJ2-3; CDR3 DNA: TGTGCCAGCCACGGAGAGATTACAGATACGCAGTATTTT; CDR3 protein: CASHGEITDTQYF
clone size: -; V gene: TRBV30; D gene: -; J gene: TRBJ2-3; CDR3 DNA: TGTGCCTGGAGTCGCGGACAGGGGGCGCTTAGCGGGAGGGTTACAGATACGCAGTATTTT; CDR3 protein: CAWSRGQGALSGRVTDTQYF
clone size: -; V gene: TRBV7-2; D gene: -; J gene: TRBJ2-1; CDR3 DNA: TGTGCCAGCAGCCCGTTTGGCGGGGAAGATAATGAGCAGTTCTTC; CDR3 protein: CASSPFGGEDNEQFF
clone size: -; V gene: TRBV10-2; D gene: -; J gene: TRBJ1-4; CDR3 DNA: TGCGCCAGCAGTGTCTTGGGGGGATCTAATGAAAAACTGTTTTTT; CDR3 protein: CASSVLGGSNEKLFF
clone size: once; V gene: TRBV19; D gene: TRBD1; J gene: TRBJ1-5; CDR3 DNA: TGTGCCAGTAGTATGACAGGGTTGTTTAATCAGCCCCAGCATTTT; CDR3 protein: CASSMTGLFNQPQHF
clone size: -; V gene: TRBV7-7; D gene: TRBD1; J gene: TRBJ1-2; CDR3 DNA: TGTGCCAGCGCAAGACCGGGACAGGGGGCCCCCTCCGGGACCTTC; CDR3 protein: CASARPGQGAPSGTF
clone size: -; V gene: TRBV6-8; D gene: -; J gene: TRBJ2-5; CDR3 DNA: TGTGCCAGCACCTTACAGGGAGTACAAGAGACCCAGTACTTC; CDR3 protein: CASTLQGVQETQYF
clone size: -; V gene: TRBV19; D gene: -; J gene: TRBJ1-2; CDR3 DNA: TGTGCCAGTAGTCCCGGGACCCTCGGTGGGGGCTACACCTTC; CDR3 protein: CASSPGTLGGGYTF
clone size: -; V gene: TRBV16; D gene: -; J gene: TRBJ2-7; CDR3 DNA: TGTGCCAGCAGCCAGGGCCGACCTACACAATACGAGCAGTACTTC; CDR3 protein: CASSQGRPTQYEQYF
clone size: few; V gene: TRBV11-3; D gene: TRBD1; J gene: TRBJ2-7; CDR3 DNA: TGTGCCAGCAGCTTAGACTACAGGGGAAACTACGAGCAGTACTTC; CDR3 protein: CASSLDYRGNYEQYF
clone size: few; V gene: TRBV28; D gene: -; J gene: TRBJ2-1; CDR3 DNA: TGTGCCAGCAGGGGCAGTTACAATGAGCAGTTCTTC; CDR3 protein: CASRGSYNEQFF
clone size: -; V gene: TRBV28; D gene: TRBD1; J gene: TRBJ2-7; CDR3 DNA: TGTGCCAGCCTGGACAGGGGAACCTACGAGCAGTACTTC; CDR3 protein: CASLDRGTYEQYF
clone size: -; V gene: TRBV5-1; D gene: TRBD1; J gene: TRBJ2-5; CDR3 DNA: TGCGCCAGCAGCGGCGGGACAGGGGCTTGGGAGACCCAGTACTTC; CDR3 protein: CASSGGTGAWETQYF
clone size: few; V gene: TRBV5-1; D gene: TRBD1; J gene: TRBJ1-5; CDR3 DNA: TGCGCCAGCAGCCCGGGACAGGGGGGACTCAATCAGCCCCAGCATTTT; CDR3 protein: CASSPGQGGLNQPQHF
clone size: -; V gene: TRBV19; D gene: -; J gene: TRBJ1-2; CDR3 DNA: TGTGCCAGTGGGGAACAGGCCTATGGCTACACCTTC; CDR3 protein: CASGEQAYGYTF
clone size: -; V gene: TRBV23-1; D gene: -; J gene: TRBJ2-1; CDR3 DNA: TGCGCCAGCAGCCCTGACTTAGGTTACAATGAGCAGTTCTTC; CDR3 protein: CASSPDLGYNEQFF
clone size: -; V gene: TRBV10-1; D gene: TRBD1; J gene: TRBJ1-1; CDR3 DNA: TGCGCCAGCAGCTTCCGACAGGGCACTGAAGCTTTCTTT; CDR3 protein: CASSFRQGTEAFF
clone size: -; V gene: TRBV6-8; D gene: -; J gene: TRBJ1-5; CDR3 DNA: TGTGCCATCAGTGTACAGGACAATCAGCCCCAGCATTTT; CDR3 protein: CAISVQDNQPQHF